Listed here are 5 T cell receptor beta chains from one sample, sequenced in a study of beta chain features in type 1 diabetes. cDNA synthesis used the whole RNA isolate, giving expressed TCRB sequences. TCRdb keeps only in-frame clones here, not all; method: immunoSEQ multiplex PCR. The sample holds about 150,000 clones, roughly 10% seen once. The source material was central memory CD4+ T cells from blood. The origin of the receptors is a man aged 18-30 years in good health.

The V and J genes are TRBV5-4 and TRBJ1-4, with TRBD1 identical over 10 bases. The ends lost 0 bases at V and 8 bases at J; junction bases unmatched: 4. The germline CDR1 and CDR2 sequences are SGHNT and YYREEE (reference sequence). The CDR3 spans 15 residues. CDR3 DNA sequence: TGTGCCAGCAGCTTGGCGCCGGGACAGGGGGAAAAACTGTTTTTT. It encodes CASSLAPGQGEKLFF.

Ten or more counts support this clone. The CDR3 bases are TGTGCCAGCAGTTTAAGGGACAGGGCTAACACTGAAGCTTTCTTT. The encoded protein is CASSLRDRANTEAFF. The chain employs TRBV28 and TRBJ1-1; 9 positions agree with TRBD1. CDR1 and CDR2 (germline): MDHEN, SYDVKM. V shed 2 bases, J shed 2 bases, and the junction held 3 bases outside the gene matches. This CDR3 is built from 15 residues.

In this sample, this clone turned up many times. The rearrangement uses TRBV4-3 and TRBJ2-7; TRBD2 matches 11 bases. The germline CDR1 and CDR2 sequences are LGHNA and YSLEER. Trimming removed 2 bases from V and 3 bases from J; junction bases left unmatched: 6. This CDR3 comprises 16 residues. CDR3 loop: CASSQYTGTSGYEQYF. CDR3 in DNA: TGCGCCAGCAGCCAATATACCGGGACTAGCGGCTACGAGCAGTACTTC.

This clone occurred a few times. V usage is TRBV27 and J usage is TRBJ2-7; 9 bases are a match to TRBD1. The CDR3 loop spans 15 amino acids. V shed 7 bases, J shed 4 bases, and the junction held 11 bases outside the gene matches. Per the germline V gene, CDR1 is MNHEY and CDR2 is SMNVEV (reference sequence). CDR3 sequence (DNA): TGTGCCAGCAACGGAGGACAGGGGAGACTTTACGAGCAGTACTTC. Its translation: CASNGGQGRLYEQYF.

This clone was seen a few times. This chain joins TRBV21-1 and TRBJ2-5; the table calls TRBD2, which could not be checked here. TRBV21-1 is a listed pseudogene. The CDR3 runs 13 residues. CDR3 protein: CASSILRKETQYF. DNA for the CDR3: TGTGCCAGCAGCATACTACGGAAAGAGACCCAGTACTTC.